Below, 23 T cell receptor beta chains from the same sample are listed, as sequenced in a study of T-cell memory formation after mild COVID-19. TCRdb ran MiXCR on the 5' RACE reads and lists one entry per CDR3 protein. The table has around 300,000 distinct CDR3 sequences, roughly an eighth seen once. Source material: PBMCs or a T cell subset sorted from them (not recorded which). The source of these receptors is a man aged 18 to 29 who had mild COVID-19 (a few samples of this study predate the infection). Cell type and time point are not known.

This chain uses TRBV20-1 with TRBJ2-5; perhaps D is TRBD1 or TRBD2 (5 bases each). Germline CDR1 DFQATT, CDR2 SNEGSKA (reference sequence). The V end lost 6 bases, the J end lost 7 bases, and 15 bases lay between the germline ends. CDR3 length: 12 amino acids. CDR3 coding DNA: TGCAGTGCAAGGGACCCCGGAAGGACCCAGTACTTC. It yields the protein CSARDPGRTQYF.

This clonotype was observed a handful of times. The genes are TRBV4-3 and TRBJ2-7; perhaps D is TRBD1 or TRBD2 (6 bases each). V lost 0 bases and J lost 2, with 14 bases in between. The CDR3 sequence is 16 residues long. Germline CDR1 is LGHNA and CDR2 is YSLEER. This chain's CDR3 is CASSQESHGGTYEQYF. The CDR3 coding sequence is TGCGCCAGCAGCCAAGAGTCTCACGGGGGCACCTACGAGCAGTACTTC.

The rearrangement joins TRBV7-3 to TRBJ2-1; perhaps TRBD2 as D (5 bases). Germline V gives CDR1 SGHTA, CDR2 FQGTGA. The CDR3 totals 13 residues. Deletions cut 5 bases from V and 10 bases from J, with 15 bases between. The CDR3 DNA reads as TGTGCCAGCAGCCTAGGAGGAGTGAGGGAGCAGTTCTTC. Translation gives CASSLGGVREQFF.

Many counts were recorded for this clonotype. V and J are TRBV7-2 and TRBJ1-2, with D unresolved. CDR3 length: 12 amino acids. CDR1 is SGHTA and CDR2 is FQGNSA in the germline V gene. The V end lost 5 bases, the J end lost 7 bases, and 11 bases lay between the germline ends. CDR3 nucleotides: TGTGCCAGCAGCAGGGCCGGCGGTGGCTACACCTTC. It encodes CASSRAGGGYTF.

The chain uses TRBV9 and TRBJ1-3; tentatively, D is TRBD1 (5 bases). V was cut by 5 bases and J by 4 bases, with 10 bases left in between. The germline CDR1 and CDR2 sequences are SGDLS and YYNGEE. The CDR3 runs to 13 residues. The chain's CDR3 is CASRAGKGNTIYF. CDR3 nucleotide sequence: TGTGCCAGCAGGGCAGGGAAAGGAAACACCATATATTTT.

Ten or more counts support this clonotype. V usage is TRBV7-2 and J usage is TRBJ2-7; 8 bases are a match to TRBD1. J lost 3 bases, V lost 5 bases, and 9 bases had no gene match. The CDR3 has 15 amino acids. Per the germline V gene, CDR1 is SGHTA and CDR2 is FQGNSA. Here the CDR3 DNA reads TGTGCCAGCAGCGTTAGGACAGGGCTGGACTACGAGCAGTACGTC. The encoded protein is CASSVRTGLDYEQYV.

The rearrangement links TRBV24-1 to TRBJ1-2; 9 positions agree with TRBD1. This CDR3 is built from 16 residues. From germline, CDR1 is KGHDR and CDR2 SFDVKD. After removal of 5 bases from V and 4 bases from J, the junction contained 10 bases not matched to a gene. The CDR3 region is CATSVHRGRSFYGYTF. The CDR3 DNA is TGTGCCACCAGTGTCCACAGGGGGCGAAGCTTCTATGGCTACACCTTC.

This clonotype showed up just a few times. No DNA is shown, since the ends of the CDR3 on it are uncertain; the CDR3 is the one TCRdb lists. The chain carries TRBV4-2 and TRBJ2-2; the table's TRBD2 call for D was not verified on the DNA. Germline loops: CDR1 LGHNA, CDR2 YNFKEQ. The CDR3 region is 17 residues in length, termini included. Here the CDR3 reads CASSLGLAAEHRGSCFF.

A few counts support this clonotype. The rearrangement links TRBV5-6 to TRBJ2-3, with D hard to call. This CDR3 spans 11 amino acids. Germline CDR1 SGHDT, CDR2 YYEEEE. V was pared by 4 bases and J by 5 bases, with 5 bases between. The CDR3 protein is CASSQQDTQYF. The CDR3 coding sequence is TGTGCCAGCAGCCAGCAAGATACGCAGTATTTT. Combining the CDR3 with reference TRBV5-6 and TRBJ2-3 gives the whole variable domain DAGVTQSPTHLIKTRGQQVTLRCSPKSGHDTVSWYQQALGQGPQFIFQYYEEEERQRGNFPDRFSGHQFPNYSSELNVNALLLGDSALYLCASSQQDTQYFGPGTRLTVL.

This chain links TRBV9 with TRBJ1-1, with D unresolved. The CDR3 has 13 amino acids. Germline loops: CDR1 SGDLS, CDR2 YYNGEE. V dropped 0 bases and J dropped 3 bases, with 6 bases sitting between them. CDR3 nucleotides: TGTGCCAGCAGCGTAGGTGGGGACACTGAAGCTTTCTTT. It yields the protein CASSVGGDTEAFF.

The V and J genes are TRBV20-1 and TRBJ2-1; 11 bases agree with TRBD2. CDR3 length: 18 residues. V trimming: 6 bases; J trimming: 4 bases; junction bases outside the gene matches: 17. Germline V lookup: CDR1 DFQATT, CDR2 SNEGSKA (reference sequence). The CDR3 coding sequence is TGCAGTGCGTGGAAGGGTAGCGGGGGGGCCAGGCTATACAATGAGCAGTTCTTC. This sequence encodes CSAWKGSGGARLYNEQFF.

This clonotype was seen a handful of times. V usage is TRBV18 and J usage is TRBJ2-5, with 8 bases matching TRBD2. V trimming: 3 bases; J trimming: 4 bases; junction bases outside the gene matches: 7. The CDR3 is 15 residues long. Germline-derived CDR1 and CDR2 are KGHSH and LQKENI. Here the CDR3 DNA reads TGTGCCAGCTCACCCGGAAGCCGGGAGGGAGAGACCCAGTACTTC. Translation: CASSPGSREGETQYF.

This clonotype was detected ten times or more. This sequence joins TRBV18 and TRBJ2-1, with 7 bases fitting TRBD1. V gave up 6 bases and J gave up 5 bases; unmatched junction bases: 1. The CDR3 contains 12 residues. CDR1 is KGHSH and CDR2 is LQKENI in the germline V gene. This CDR3 is CASSDRDNEQFF. The CDR3 DNA reads as TGTGCCAGCTCTGACAGGGACAATGAGCAGTTCTTC. Looking up the rest from reference TRBV18 and TRBJ2-1 gives the full variable domain: NAGVMQNPRHLVRRRGQEARLRCSPMKGHSHVYWYRQLPEEGLKFMVYLQKENIIDESGMPKERFSAEFPKEGPSILRIQQVVRGDSAAYFCASSDRDNEQFFGPGTRLTVL.

The gene calls are TRBV9 and TRBJ1-1; D uncertain. The CDR3 sequence is 15 residues long. The ends were cut back, 1 base at V and 6 bases at J, with 16 bases in the middle. Germline-derived CDR1 and CDR2 are SGDLS and YYNGEE. This chain's CDR3 is CASSVTPYLAAEAFF. The CDR3 DNA reads TGTGCCAGCAGCGTAACTCCCTATCTCGCGGCTGAAGCTTTCTTT.

The J gene is TRBJ2-3, the V gene TRBV12-3 or TRBV12-4; perhaps TRBD2 as D (6 bases). The V and J ends lost 4 bases and 0 bases respectively, with 23 bases between them. The CDR3 covers 19 residues. CDR3 in DNA: TGTGCCAGCAGTTGGGTTTACTTTAGGAGGGAATCTAGCACAGATACGCAGTATTTT. Translating gives CASSWVYFRRESSTDTQYF.

This clonotype was recorded a few times. The chain employs TRBV11-2 and TRBJ1-4; TRBD1 matches 7 bases. The CDR3 sequence is 16 residues long. CDR1 and CDR2 from the germline V gene are SGHAT and FQNNGV. Unmatched junction bases numbered 14, after V lost 6 bases and J lost 7 bases. The CDR3 DNA sequence: TGTGCCAGCAGGCCTGGGACAGCTCCTTGGCGTGAAAAACTGTTTTTT. Translating gives CASRPGTAPWREKLFF.

This clonotype was seen ten or more times. The rearrangement joins TRBV6-6 to TRBJ2-7; D is ambiguous. The CDR3 consists of 14 residues. Looked up from germline, CDR1 is MNHNY and CDR2 is SVGAGI (reference sequence). Trimming shortened V by 0 bases and J by 0 bases, and 6 bases separated the two germline ends. In nucleotides, the CDR3 is TGTGCCAGCAGTTACTCGTCAAACTCCTACGAGCAGTACTTC. It translates to CASSYSSNSYEQYF.

The rearrangement links TRBV25-1 to TRBJ2-3; 7 bases fit TRBD2. This CDR3 has 11 amino acids. After removal of 3 bases from V and 14 bases from J, the junction contained 5 bases not matched to a gene. In germline, CDR1 is MGHDK, CDR2 SYGVNS. The CDR3 reads CASSDGGCTYF. The CDR3 DNA follows: TGTGCCAGCAGTGACGGGGGGTGCACGTATTTT.

The J gene is TRBJ2-4, the V gene TRBV2; D uncertain. The V end lost 3 bases, the J end lost 6 bases, and 6 bases lay between the germline ends. Germline values: CDR1 SNHLY, CDR2 FYNNEI. This CDR3 is 12 amino acids long. CDR3 amino acids: CASSERINIQYF. CDR3 nucleotide sequence: TGTGCCAGCAGTGAGAGGATAAACATTCAGTACTTC.

In this sample, this clonotype turned up a few times. This chain uses TRBV5-1 with TRBJ1-6, with 7 nucleotides matching TRBD1. Germline V CDR1 and CDR2: SGHRS, YFSETQ. The J segment lost 7 bases and the V segment lost 4 bases, leaving 2 bases of the junction unmatched. The CDR3 runs to 13 residues. The CDR3: CASSGTENSPLHF. The DNA of the CDR3 is TGCGCCAGCAGCGGGACAGAGAATTCACCCCTCCACTTT.

The V and J genes are TRBV6-1 and TRBJ2-4; a weak D match, TRBD1 (6 bases). V was clipped by 1 base and J by 6 bases, with 13 bases between them. CDR3 size: 15 residues. The V gene's germline CDR1 is MNHNS and CDR2 SASEGT. This chain's CDR3 is CASSEDWTAINIQYF. CDR3 in DNA: TGTGCCAGCAGTGAAGACTGGACAGCGATAAACATTCAGTACTTC.

V usage is TRBV20-1 and J usage is TRBJ2-7; possibly TRBD1 for D (5 bases). There are 12 residues in the CDR3. Trimming left V 5 bases short and J 6 bases short, with 14 bases between. The V gene's germline CDR1 is DFQATT and CDR2 SNEGSKA (reference sequence). The CDR3 sequence: CSAERQYGEQYF. CDR3 nucleotide sequence: TGCAGTGCTGAACGACAGTACGGCGAGCAGTACTTC.

This clonotype was observed a few times. The gene calls are TRBV20-1 and TRBJ1-4, with D possibly TRBD1 on 6 matching bases. Deletions cut 3 bases from V and 7 bases from J, with 12 bases between. CDR3 length equals 13 residues. CDR1 is DFQATT and CDR2 is SNEGSKA in the germline V gene (reference sequence). CDR3 sequence reads: CSARRGGSEKLFF. The CDR3 DNA is TGCAGTGCTAGGCGAGGGGGATCTGAAAAACTGTTTTTT.